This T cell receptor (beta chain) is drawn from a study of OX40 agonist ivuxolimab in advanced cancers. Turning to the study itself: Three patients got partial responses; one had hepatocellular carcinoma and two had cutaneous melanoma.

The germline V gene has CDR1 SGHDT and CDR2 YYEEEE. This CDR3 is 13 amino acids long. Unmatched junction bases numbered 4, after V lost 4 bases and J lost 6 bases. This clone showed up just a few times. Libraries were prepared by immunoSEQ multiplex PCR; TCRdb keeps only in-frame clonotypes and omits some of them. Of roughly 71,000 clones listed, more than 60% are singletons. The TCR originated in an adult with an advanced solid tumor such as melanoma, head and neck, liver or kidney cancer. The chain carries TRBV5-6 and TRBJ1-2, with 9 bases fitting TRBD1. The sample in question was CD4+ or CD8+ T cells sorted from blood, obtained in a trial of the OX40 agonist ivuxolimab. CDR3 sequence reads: CASSLGQGDGYTF. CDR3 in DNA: TGTGCCAGCAGCCTGGGACAGGGTGATGGCTACACCTTC.